This T cell receptor beta chain was documented in a study of shared clonotypes between healthy human individuals. Replicate PCRs run on sorted subsets employed 200 ng DNA, 25,000 to 35,000 T cell genomes. The method was immunoSEQ multiplex PCR; TCRdb's version includes in-frame clones alone and lacks a portion of them. The repertoire includes over 2,000,000 clones, roughly 93% of them detected once, and about 1.7% sits in the top ten. This clone turned up a few times. The V and J ends lost 3 bases and 1 base respectively, with 7 bases between them. The CDR3 is 13 residues long. The germline CDR1 and CDR2 sequences are SGHNT and YYREEE (reference sequence). Naivety among CD8 cells was defined by CD45RO negativity and positive CCR7 selection, thereby excluding terminally differentiated effector memory CD45RA+ cells. The donor population consisted of healthy HIV-negative adults with no recent acute infections or vaccinations.

The chain employs TRBV5-4 and TRBJ1-1, with D maybe TRBD1 (6 bases). This receptor was identified in a man between 18 and 35 years old in good health. Some clones in this sample may be carry-over from other donors' samples. What was sequenced was naive CD8+ T cells from PBMCs. In DNA form, the CDR3 reads TGTGCCAGCAGCTCGGGACAGAACACTGAAGCTTTCTTT. Its translation: CASSSGQNTEAFF.